One and the same sample provided the 11 T cell receptor beta chains below, sequenced in a study of T-cell memory formation after mild COVID-19. TCRdb ran MiXCR on the 5' RACE reads and lists one entry per CDR3 protein. The table shows roughly 400,000 distinct CDR3 sequences, with 20% to 25% occurring only once. Material: PBMCs or a T cell subset sorted from them (not recorded which). Source of these receptors: an adult woman who had mild COVID-19 (a few samples of this study predate the infection). Cell type and time point are not known.

V gene TRBV20-1 combines with J gene TRBJ1-1; D remains ambiguous. The germline V gene has CDR1 DFQATT and CDR2 SNEGSKA (reference sequence). CDR3 length: 14 residues. V lost 2 bases, J lost 6 bases, and 16 bases lay in between. The CDR3 DNA reads TGCAGTGCTAGAAAATCCTCATTTGGGGCTGAAGCTTTCTTT. Amino acid sequence: CSARKSSFGAEAFF.

The CDR3 protein is CASSYSQGFTDTQYF. DNA for the CDR3: TGTGCCAGCAGTTACTCGCAAGGTTTTACAGATACGCAGTATTTT. The chain couples TRBV6-5 to TRBJ2-3; D is unresolved. CDR1 is MNHEY and CDR2 is SVGAGI in the germline V gene. V lost 0 bases, J lost 3 bases, and 10 bases lay in between. This CDR3 has 15 residues.

The chain employs TRBV3-1 and TRBJ1-3, with a weak D call TRBD1 (5 bases). The V end lost 1 base, the J end lost 2 bases, and 9 bases lay between the germline ends. Germline loops: CDR1 LGHDT, CDR2 YNNKEL (reference sequence). The CDR3 is 15 residues long. CDR3 DNA sequence: TGTGCCAGCAGCCAAGTTCCGGGGGCTGGAAACACCATATATTTT. Translating it yields CASSQVPGAGNTIYF.

This chain joins TRBV6-5 and TRBJ2-7, with 13 bases aligning to TRBD2. V gave up 5 bases and J gave up 7 bases; unmatched junction bases: 5. Looked up from germline, CDR1 is MNHEY and CDR2 is SVGAGI. The CDR3 consists of 14 residues. The CDR3 bases are TGTGCCAGCAGTGGACTAGCGGGAGTGAAAGAGCAGTACTTC. Translation gives CASSGLAGVKEQYF.

This chain connects TRBV25-1 to TRBJ2-7; D possibly corresponds to TRBD2 (6 bases). The ends were cut back, 9 bases at V and 7 bases at J, with 16 bases in the middle. This CDR3 is built from 12 residues. CDR1 MGHDK and CDR2 SYGVNS come from the germline V gene. CDR3 in amino acids: CASEWRVGEQYF. The CDR3 coding sequence is TGTGCCAGTGAGTGGAGGGTAGGGGAGCAGTACTTC.

This clonotype showed up just a few times. The rearrangement uses TRBV10-3 and TRBJ2-3; 7 positions agree with TRBD2. The V gene end was trimmed by 4 bases and the J gene end by 3 bases; junction bases not matched to a gene: 4. Looked up from germline, CDR1 is ENHRY and CDR2 is SYGVKD. There are 14 residues in the CDR3. The CDR3 nucleotides read TGTGCCATCAGTGCCGGGCGGGGGACAGATACGCAGTATTTT. Protein: CAISAGRGTDTQYF.

The gene calls are TRBV12-3 or TRBV12-4 and TRBJ1-2; D may be TRBD1 (5 bases). The CDR3 has 15 residues. V shed 5 bases and J shed 6 bases, with 19 bases lying between them. CDR3 region: CASSKAAGVSDGYTF. The CDR3 DNA sequence: TGTGCCAGCAGTAAGGCAGCGGGGGTATCGGATGGCTACACCTTC.

This chain uses TRBV12-3 or TRBV12-4 with TRBJ1-1; 12 positions match TRBD1. CDR3 length equals 16 residues. V shed 3 bases, J shed 7 bases, and the junction held 9 bases outside the gene matches. CDR3 coding DNA: TGTGCCAGCAGTTTGGGCCCCGGGACAGGGGGCATTGAAGCTTTCTTT. This codes for CASSLGPGTGGIEAFF.

The V and J genes are TRBV7-9 and TRBJ1-4; D is unresolved. Germline lookup yields CDR1 SEHNR and CDR2 FQNEAQ (reference sequence). The CDR3 loop spans 16 amino acids. The V gene lost 4 bases and the J gene lost 4 bases, with 16 bases spanning the gap. The CDR3 spells CASSSPLGGFNEKLFF. CDR3 DNA sequence: TGTGCCAGCAGCTCCCCCCTCGGCGGATTTAATGAAAAACTGTTTTTT.

This clonotype came up a few times. The gene calls are TRBV2 and TRBJ1-5; 7 nucleotides match TRBD1. In germline, CDR1 is SNHLY, CDR2 FYNNEI. V lost 2 bases and J lost 7; bases outside the gene matches: 5. This CDR3 spans 14 amino acids. For the CDR3, the DNA is TGTGCCAGCAGTGAACAGCAGGGGGGGCAGCCCCAGCATTTT. It codes for CASSEQQGGQPQHF.

CDR3 in DNA: TGTGCCAGCAGCGCGTCCGGGACTAGCGGGAGGGGGGAACGCGAGCAGTACTTC. This codes for CASSASGTSGRGEREQYF. The rearrangement links TRBV11-2 to TRBJ2-7, with 16 bases lining up with TRBD2. Germline V gives CDR1 SGHAT, CDR2 FQNNGV. V shed 5 bases and J 6 bases; nucleotides not matched to a gene: 13. CDR3 length equals 18 residues.